A single sample is the source of the 22 T cell receptor beta chains below, sequenced in a study of blood T cell repertoires in COVID-19. The data were produced by immunoSEQ multiplex PCR, yet TCRdb's version contains in-frame clones alone and is incomplete. The profile covers approximately 76,000 clones, with 86% appearing a single time and around a sixth taken by the ten largest. The sample taken for sequencing was peripheral blood. The receptors shown here come from a man older than 75 in a cohort sampled during active COVID-19.

The chain couples TRBV9 to TRBJ1-5; D is perhaps TRBD1 (6 bases). Per germline, CDR1 SGDLS and CDR2 YYNGEE. This CDR3 spans 14 amino acids. V gave up 0 bases and J gave up 5 bases, with 9 bases separating them. This CDR3 reads CASSVGDTYQPQHF. The DNA for the CDR3 is TGTGCCAGCAGCGTAGGGGACACTTATCAGCCCCAGCATTTT.

The rearrangement links TRBV4-1 to TRBJ2-1; 11 nucleotides align to TRBD1. The CDR3 loop spans 14 amino acids. The J segment lost 15 bases and the V segment lost 4 bases, leaving 11 bases of the junction unmatched. Germline assignment: CDR1 MGHRA and CDR2 YSYEKL. The CDR3 DNA reads TGCGCCAGCAGCCTACCTGGACAGGGGGCTGAGGTGTTCTTC. Amino acid sequence: CASSLPGQGAEVFF.

This chain connects TRBV7-9 to TRBJ2-1, with D possibly being TRBD1 (5 bases). Germline V gene sequence: CDR1 SEHNR, CDR2 FQNEAQ (reference sequence). The CDR3 totals 15 residues. V was clipped by 0 bases and J by 7 bases, with 13 bases between them. The DNA of the CDR3 is TGTGCCAGCAGCTTAGCAGGGGCGCGTCGGAATGAGCAGTTCTTC. Translation: CASSLAGARRNEQFF. The entire variable domain, with the rest obtained from reference TRBV7-9 and TRBJ2-1, is as follows: DTGVSQNPRHKITKRGQNVTFRCDPISEHNRLYWYRQTLGQGPEFLTYFQNEAQLEKSRLLSDRFSAERPKGSFSTLEIQRTEQGDSAMYLCASSLAGARRNEQFFGPGTRLTVL.

This chain connects TRBV5-5 to TRBJ2-1; tentatively, D is TRBD1 (6 bases). Deletions cut 4 bases from V and 9 bases from J, with 11 bases between. From germline, CDR1 is SGHKS and CDR2 YYEKEE (reference sequence). CDR3 length: 12 amino acids. The CDR3 sequence is CASSVQGIEQFF. The CDR3 nucleotides read TGTGCCAGCAGCGTACAGGGAATTGAGCAGTTCTTC.

The chain combines TRBV5-1 with TRBJ2-3, with 13 bases matching TRBD2. Germline V gives CDR1 SGHRS, CDR2 YFSETQ. Trimming took 4 bases from V and 6 from J; bases not matched to a gene: 8. There are 16 residues in the CDR3. The CDR3 DNA follows: TGCGCCAGCAGCCCCGGGGGGACTAGCGGGGTGGATACGCAGTATTTT. Protein: CASSPGGTSGVDTQYF.

The V gene is TRBV6-5, the J gene TRBJ2-3; D is unresolved. The CDR3 covers 12 residues. Germline assignment: CDR1 MNHEY and CDR2 SVGAGI. V lost 6 bases, J lost 2 bases, and 6 bases lay in between. CDR3 residues: CASRRNTDTQYF. CDR3 DNA sequence: TGTGCCAGCAGGCGGAACACAGATACGCAGTATTTT.

The chain recombines TRBV5-4 with TRBJ2-7, with D tentatively TRBD1 (5 bases). Germline CDR1 reads SGHNT; CDR2 reads YYREEE (reference sequence). This CDR3 is 14 amino acids long. V dropped 0 bases and J dropped 3 bases, with 10 bases sitting between them. CDR3 bases: TGTGCCAGCAGCTTGGCACCAGGGTACTACGAGCAGTACGTC. Translation: CASSLAPGYYEQYV.

The rearrangement links TRBV5-1 to TRBJ2-6; a possible D gene is TRBD2 (6 bases). The V end lost 2 bases, the J end lost 1 base, and 13 bases lay between the germline ends. Germline CDR1 is SGHRS and CDR2 is YFSETQ. The CDR3 loop spans 17 amino acids. CDR3 sequence: CASSFGGTGSGANVLTF. The CDR3 nucleotides are TGCGCCAGCAGCTTCGGGGGAACGGGATCTGGGGCCAACGTCCTGACTTTC. Full variable domain (missing parts from reference TRBV5-1 and TRBJ2-6): KAGVTQTPRYLIKTRGQQVTLSCSPISGHRSVSWYQQTPGQGLQFLFEYFSETQRNKGNFPGRFSGRQFSNSRSEMNVSTLELGDSALYLCASSFGGTGSGANVLTFGAGSRLTVL.

The chain recombines TRBV19 with TRBJ1-2; D is ambiguous. The CDR3 spans 13 residues. Trimming removed 7 bases from V and 0 bases from J, with 9 bases in between. Per the germline V gene, CDR1 is LNHDA and CDR2 is SQIVND (reference sequence). CDR3 sequence: CASISRANYGYTF. DNA of the CDR3: TGTGCCAGTATCTCGAGAGCTAACTATGGCTACACCTTC.

V usage is TRBV6-4 and J usage is TRBJ2-2; unclear D gene. Trimming cost V 4 bases and J 6 bases, with 9 bases left between them. This CDR3 contains 13 residues. CDR1 and CDR2 from the germline V gene are MRHNA and SNTAGT. The CDR3: CASSVISAGELFF. The CDR3 DNA sequence: TGTGCCAGCAGTGTAATCTCGGCCGGGGAGCTGTTTTTT.

The rearrangement uses TRBV6-1 and TRBJ1-1; tentatively, D is TRBD1 (5 bases). Germline CDR1 and CDR2: MNHNS and SASEGT. Trimming removed 1 base from V and 1 base from J, with 13 bases in between. The CDR3 spans 16 residues. Written as DNA, the CDR3 is TGTGCCAGCAGTGAAGATGACCGGAGGGGGAACACTGAAGCTTTCTTT. As protein: CASSEDDRRGNTEAFF.

V usage is TRBV28 and J usage is TRBJ2-2; D is uncertain. From germline, CDR1 is MDHEN and CDR2 SYDVKM. The CDR3 sequence is 12 residues long. Trimming removed 4 bases from V and 9 bases from J, with 9 bases in between. The CDR3: CASSSFPRELFF. CDR3 DNA: TGTGCCAGCAGTTCCTTTCCTCGGGAGCTGTTTTTT. The full variable domain, completed using reference TRBV28 and TRBJ2-2, is DVKVTQSSRYLVKRTGEKVFLECVQDMDHENMFWYRQDPGLGLRLIYFSYDVKMKEKGDIPEGYSVSREKKERFSLILESASTNQTSMYLCASSSFPRELFFGEGSRLTVL.

J is TRBJ1-2 and V is TRBV27; 8 bases are shared with TRBD1. Trimming took 2 bases from V and 7 from J; bases not matched to a gene: 0. Per germline, CDR1 MNHEY and CDR2 SMNVEV (reference sequence). The CDR3 loop spans 12 amino acids. The DNA for the CDR3 is TGTGCCAGCAGTTTACAGGGGGCTGGCTACACCTTC. Its translation is CASSLQGAGYTF.

The J gene is TRBJ1-3, the V gene TRBV3-1 (or the pseudogene TRBV3-2); no definite D call. This CDR3 region has 14 residues. V lost 3 bases and J 0 bases, leaving 6 bases between the germline ends. Germline assignment: CDR1 LGHDT and CDR2 YNNKEL (reference sequence). CDR3: CASSHSLSGNTIYF. CDR3 DNA: TGTGCCAGCAGCCATTCCCTCTCTGGAAACACCATATATTTT.

The chain couples TRBV16 to TRBJ1-5; possibly TRBD1 for D (5 bases). Between the trimmed V and J ends, which lost 0 bases and 5 bases, there was a span of 14 bases. Germline assignment: CDR1 KGHSY and CDR2 FQNENV. The CDR3 has 16 amino acids. The CDR3 region is CASSQSLDTGDQPQHF. CDR3 in DNA: TGTGCCAGCAGCCAATCTTTGGACACCGGAGATCAGCCCCAGCATTTT.

CDR3 sequence: CASSEDRGGGYTF. The CDR3 coding sequence is TGTGCCAGCAGCGAGGACAGGGGCGGGGGCTACACCTTC. The V and J genes are TRBV7-8 and TRBJ1-2; TRBD1 matches 9 bases. Germline-derived CDR1 and CDR2 are SGHVS and FQNEAQ. V trimming: 5 bases; J trimming: 8 bases; junction bases outside the gene matches: 6. The CDR3 loop spans 13 amino acids.

The chain combines TRBV11-2 with TRBJ2-2, with TRBD1 matching over 7 bases. The CDR3 has 14 residues. The germline gives CDR1 SGHAT, CDR2 FQNNGV. Unmatched junction bases numbered 4, after V lost 6 bases and J lost 3 bases. The CDR3 region is CASSTGTDTGELFF. CDR3 bases: TGTGCCAGCAGTACCGGGACAGACACCGGGGAGCTGTTTTTT.

The chain is built from TRBV9 and TRBJ2-1; 10 bases are shared with TRBD2. J gave up 9 bases and V 1 base, and 16 bases lay outside the gene matches. The V gene's germline CDR1 is SGDLS and CDR2 YYNGEE. This CDR3 contains 18 residues. CDR3 DNA sequence: TGTGCCAGCAGCGTATCTGGGACTAGCGCCTTGGGTGGTGGTGAGCAGTTCTTC. Translation gives CASSVSGTSALGGGEQFF. The complete variable domain, with remaining parts taken from reference TRBV9 and TRBJ2-1, reads DSGVTQTPKHLITATGQRVTLRCSPRSGDLSVYWYQQSLDQGLQFLIQYYNGEERAKGNILERFSAQQFPDLHSELNLSSLELGDSALYFCASSVSGTSALGGGEQFFGPGTRLTVL.

J is TRBJ2-3 and V is TRBV4-1, with 10 bases fitting TRBD2. Germline V gene data show CDR1 as MGHRA and CDR2 as YSYEKL. The CDR3 contains 17 residues. The V segment lost 4 bases and the J segment 5 bases; nucleotides outside the gene matches: 12. CDR3 coding DNA: TGCGCCAGCAGCCCGAGCGGGGGGGTTAATTGGGTAGATACGCAGTATTTT. Its translation is CASSPSGGVNWVDTQYF.

The chain links TRBV7-3 to TRBJ2-7; no clear D gene. Trimming cost V 2 bases and J 2 bases, with 7 bases left between them. The CDR3 extends over 13 amino acids. The germline V gene encodes CDR1 SGHTA and CDR2 FQGTGA. The CDR3: CASSLDSTYEQYF. Written as DNA, the CDR3 is TGTGCCAGCAGCTTAGACTCAACCTACGAGCAGTACTTC.

The chain combines TRBV6-5 with TRBJ2-2; maybe TRBD1 (6 bases). V was trimmed by 4 bases and J by 6 bases, leaving 6 bases between them. This CDR3 has 12 residues. Per the germline V gene, CDR1 is MNHEY and CDR2 is SVGAGI. The CDR3 DNA is TGTGCCAGCAGTTGGACAGCCGGGGAGCTGTTTTTT. Its protein is CASSWTAGELFF.

This chain connects TRBV4-2 to TRBJ2-1; 7 bases fit TRBD1. The CDR3 extends over 14 amino acids. Per germline, CDR1 LGHNA and CDR2 YNFKEQ. Losses at the gene ends were 3 bases for V and 6 bases for J; bases not matched to a gene: 5. The CDR3 spells CASSHARDSNEQFF. In nucleotides, the CDR3 is TGTGCCAGCAGCCATGCACGGGACAGCAATGAGCAGTTCTTC.